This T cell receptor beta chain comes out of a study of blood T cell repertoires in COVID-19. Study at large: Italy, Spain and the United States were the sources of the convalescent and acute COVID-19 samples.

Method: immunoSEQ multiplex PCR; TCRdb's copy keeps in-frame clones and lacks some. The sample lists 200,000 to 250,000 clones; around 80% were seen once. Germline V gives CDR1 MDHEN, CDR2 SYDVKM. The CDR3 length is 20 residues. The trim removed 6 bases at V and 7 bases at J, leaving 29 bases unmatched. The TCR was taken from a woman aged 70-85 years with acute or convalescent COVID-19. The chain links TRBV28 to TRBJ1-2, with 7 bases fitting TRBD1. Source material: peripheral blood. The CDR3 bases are TGTGCCAGCAGCTCCTATACGGCCGGGACAGCCTTCCGTTTGGGGTTTGGCTACACCTTC. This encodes CASSSYTAGTAFRLGFGYTF.